This T cell receptor beta chain was obtained from a study of blood T cell repertoires in COVID-19 (dated by TCRdb to the early 2020s). At the level of the whole study: Collaborator samples came from the United States, Italy and Spain and covered acute and convalescent phases of COVID-19. The material from the prospective study consisted of cDNA or gDNA derived from T cells, B-cell-depleted T cells, or PBMCs. The dataset comprised deeply sampled blood TCRbeta repertoires from subjects exposed to, actively infected with, or recovered from COVID-19. The repertoires were made available in a free public database intended to serve as a resource for research on the immune response to SARS-CoV-2. The samples were drawn from the first 160 participants of the ongoing ImmuneRACE study and from under 1,500 subjects provided by 6 global collaborators. A de-identified subject ID, COVID-19 status, age in years and sex were almost always included in the sample metadata. Where available, HLA class I and class II types were taken from metadata supplied by the sample provider and were not determined by assay-based typing.

Overall study results and their limits: The quantity of clinical and demographic metadata differed by source and by participant and was supplied without curation.

Per the germline V gene (reference sequence), SEHNR is the CDR1 and FQNEAQ is the CDR2. The germline V end is reduced by 5 bases and the J end by 4 bases; junction bases left unmatched: 6. The CDR3 contains 16 residues, cysteine and phenylalanine counted. Only the CDR3 portion is preserved as DNA: 48 bases, with reading frame beginning at the first base. Collaborating institutions collected whole blood in K2EDTA tubes following their own protocols. For TCRbeta analysis, collaborator samples were shipped as frozen whole blood, as isolated PBMCs, or as DNA extracted from either sample type. The immunoSEQ Assay, a bias-controlled multiplex PCR, was used to amplify TCRbeta CDR3 regions from genomic DNA. Concerning the study's data processing: Within the assay, amplification of reference gene primers was used to estimate how many nucleated cells each sample contained. Sequence reads were collapsed and filtered to measure the absolute abundance of every unique TCRbeta CDR3 rearrangement. For each sample, productive Simpson clonality was calculated by taking the square root of Simpson's diversity index across productive rearrangements. The table was pulled from immuneACCESS by TCRdb, which kept in-frame rearrangements only. Such tables lose some clones; where checked, under half of the loss comes from unresolved V genes, and the rest has no known cause. The D gene and trimming were derived from the DNA, and the V and J assignments and clone size from that table. The sample table holds about 97,000 clones, of which 85% were seen once. The ten largest clonotypes hold more than 1.5% of the sample.

As for this clone: Its antigen is not yet known. Base qualities are not recorded, but no much larger clone differs from it by a single base.

The sequence came from a woman aged 70-85 years with active or convalescent COVID-19. The sequenced sample was peripheral blood. The rearranged segments are TRBV7-9 and TRBJ1-3, with 12 bases aligning to TRBD1. The DNA sequence is TGTGCCAGCAGCATCGGGACAGGGGGCCGAGGAAACACCATATATTTT. It specifies CASSIGTGGRGNTIYF.